The clone carrying this T cell receptor (beta chain) was detected a few times. Its specificity is unknown. TCRdb itself ran the 5' RACE reads through MiXCR, one entry per CDR3 protein. The sample has about 560,000 distinct CDR3 sequences, less than 25% seen once. This sample stems from a study of T-cell memory formation after mild COVID-19. About the study: There were largely donor-specific TCR clusters.

Trimming cost V 6 bases and J 0 bases, with 15 bases left between them. CDR1 and CDR2 (germline): MNHEY, SVGAGI. The CDR3 totals 15 residues. Whole-study findings and limits: CD4/CD8 balance held among clones contracting day 15 to 85, and later expanders leaned CD4+.

The specimen sequenced was PBMCs or a T cell subset sorted from them (not recorded which). The TCR was taken from an adult woman who had mild COVID-19 (a few samples of this study predate the infection). Cell type and time point are not known. The chain is built from TRBV6-5 and TRBJ2-7; D is undetermined. The CDR3 DNA is TGTGCCAGCAGCCCGACCGGGTGGAGCTCCTACGAGCAGTACTTC. Amino acids: CASSPTGWSSYEQYF.